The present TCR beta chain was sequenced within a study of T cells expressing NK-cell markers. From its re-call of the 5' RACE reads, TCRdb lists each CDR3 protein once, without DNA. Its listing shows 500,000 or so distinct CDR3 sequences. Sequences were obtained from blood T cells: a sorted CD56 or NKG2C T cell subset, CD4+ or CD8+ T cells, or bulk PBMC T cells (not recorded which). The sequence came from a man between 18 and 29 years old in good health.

The CDR3 loop is CASRPPPGSGSFFGYNEQFF. V is TRBV12-3 or TRBV12-4 and J is TRBJ2-1; the TCRdb D gene call, TRBD2, has no DNA to confirm it. This CDR3 spans 20 amino acids.